The 15 T cell receptor beta chains reported below all come from one sample, sequenced in a study of cytomegalovirus exposure and HLA in healthy donors. Primers: 60 Vbeta forward and 13 Jbeta reverse. Profiled with immunoSEQ multiplex PCR; TCRdb holds only in-frame clones, not every one. Among 170,000 or so clones, 80% were seen once, and the ten largest hold around 7.2%. The sequencing input was PBMCs. Receptors originate from a man younger than 45 in good health and CMV-seropositive.

The chain recombines TRBV28 with TRBJ2-7, with 9 positions matching TRBD1. V was pared by 5 bases and J by 5 bases, with 13 bases of the junction left unmatched. CDR1 is MDHEN, CDR2 SYDVKM, per germline. CDR3 length equals 16 residues. The CDR3 DNA reads TGTGCCAGCAGTGCCTCCTCCGGGACAGGGCTCCACGAGCAGTACTTC. Translated: CASSASSGTGLHEQYF.

V and J are TRBV5-4 and TRBJ2-3, with D maybe TRBD1 (6 bases). V lost 3 bases, J lost 0 bases, and 14 bases lay in between. Germline-derived CDR1 and CDR2 are SGHNT and YYREEE (reference sequence). CDR3 length: 16 residues. CDR3 amino acids: CASSYSQGYSTDTQYF. DNA of the CDR3: TGTGCCAGCAGCTATTCCCAGGGGTATAGCACAGATACGCAGTATTTT.

The CDR3 sequence is CASSTRQVYNEQFF. Written as DNA, the CDR3 is TGTGCCAGCAGCACCCGACAGGTCTACAATGAGCAGTTCTTC. The gene calls are TRBV9 and TRBJ2-1, with TRBD1 as a possible D gene (6 bases). V was pared by 4 bases and J by 3 bases, with 11 bases between. The CDR3 is made up of 14 amino acids. Germline V gene data show CDR1 as SGDLS and CDR2 as YYNGEE.

The chain links TRBV7-8 to TRBJ2-1, with TRBD2 matching 13 bases. This CDR3 has 17 amino acids. Losses at the gene ends were 5 bases for V and 0 bases for J; bases not matched to a gene: 4. Germline-derived CDR1 and CDR2 are SGHVS and FQNEAQ. CDR3 bases: TGTGCCAGCAGCCTACGGACTAGCGGGAGCTCCTACAATGAGCAGTTCTTC. Protein sequence: CASSLRTSGSSYNEQFF.

The chain links TRBV30 to TRBJ2-7; 8 nucleotides match TRBD1. CDR3 length: 12 residues. CDR1 is GTSNPN, CDR2 SVGIG, per germline (reference sequence). The V segment lost 2 bases and the J segment 4 bases; nucleotides outside the gene matches: 1. The CDR3 reads CAWSRTGYEQYF. The CDR3, as DNA: TGTGCCTGGAGTCGGACAGGGTACGAGCAGTACTTC.

The gene calls are TRBV11-2 and TRBJ2-7, with 7 bases aligning to TRBD1. Germline V gene data show CDR1 as SGHAT and CDR2 as FQNNGV. The V gene end was trimmed by 4 bases and the J gene end by 3 bases; junction bases not matched to a gene: 3. The CDR3 runs 13 residues. Here the CDR3 reads CASSSYRGYEQYF. The CDR3 DNA sequence: TGTGCCAGCAGCTCCTACAGGGGCTACGAGCAGTACTTC. The full variable domain, with the rest looked up from reference TRBV11-2 and TRBJ2-7, is EAGVAQSPRYKIIEKRQSVAFWCNPISGHATLYWYQQILGQGPKLLIQFQNNGVVDDSQLPKDRFSAERLKGVDSTLKIQPAKLEDSAVYLCASSSYRGYEQYFGPGTRLTVT.

Relative to its sample, this clone is medium-sized. The genes are TRBV5-4 and TRBJ2-1; 12 nucleotides agree with TRBD2. The junction had 14 bases not matched to a gene; V was cut back by 4 bases and J by 0 bases. Germline V gene sequence: CDR1 SGHNT, CDR2 YYREEE (reference sequence). The CDR3 runs 20 residues. The CDR3 DNA follows: TGTGCCAGCAGCCTAAGGACTAGCGGGGTGGGCCCAAGCTCCTACAATGAGCAGTTCTTC. Translating it yields CASSLRTSGVGPSSYNEQFF.

This clone was detected once. This chain uses TRBV5-4 with TRBJ2-5; tentatively, D is TRBD1 (6 bases). V lost 4 bases and J lost 3, with 19 bases in between. Germline V gives CDR1 SGHNT, CDR2 YYREEE (reference sequence). This CDR3 spans 16 amino acids. The CDR3 spells CASSPKAGDGEETQYF. As DNA, the CDR3 is TGTGCCAGCAGCCCCAAGGCAGGGGACGGGGAAGAGACCCAGTACTTC.

The CDR3 region has the DNA TGCAGCGCTGACCGGGGACAGGGGTACCAAGAGACCCAGTACTTC. Translating it yields CSADRGQGYQETQYF. This chain connects TRBV29-1 to TRBJ2-5, with TRBD1 matching over 10 bases. The CDR3 is 15 residues long. Germline CDR1 and CDR2: SQVTM and ANQGSEA. V shed 7 bases, J shed 0 bases, and the junction held 8 bases outside the gene matches.

The CDR3 DNA reads TGTGCCAGCAGCGTACGCCGGGACAGGGTTCACAATGAGCAGTTCTTC. This gives the protein CASSVRRDRVHNEQFF. This chain uses TRBV13 with TRBJ2-1, with 9 bases matching TRBD1. Germline CDR1 PRHDT, CDR2 FYEKMQ (reference sequence). This CDR3 is built from 16 residues. The ends lost 5 bases at V and 5 bases at J; junction bases unmatched: 10.

This clone is medium-sized by share. The chain is built from TRBV10-3 and TRBJ2-2, with TRBD1 matching over 8 bases. CDR1 and CDR2 from the germline V gene are ENHRY and SYGVKD. The CDR3 has 16 amino acids. V shed 3 bases and J 5 bases; nucleotides not matched to a gene: 8. The CDR3 region has the DNA TGTGCCATCAGTGACGATGAGGACAGGGCTACCGGGGAGCTGTTTTTT. Translating it yields CAISDDEDRATGELFF.

The rearrangement joins TRBV6-1 to TRBJ2-7; D gene ambiguous. This CDR3 has 12 amino acids. Germline-derived CDR1 and CDR2 are MNHNS and SASEGT. Deletions cut 3 bases from V and 1 base from J, with 4 bases between. DNA of the CDR3: TGTGCCAGCAGTGAGCAGTCCTACGAGCAGTACTTC. Translating gives CASSEQSYEQYF.

The V and J genes are TRBV4-1 and TRBJ1-5; D remains ambiguous. CDR1 MGHRA and CDR2 YSYEKL come from the germline V gene. V shed 4 bases and J shed 5 bases, with 18 bases lying between them. The CDR3 is 16 amino acids. The DNA for the CDR3 is TGCGCCAGCAGCCTAGCAGCTGGTGGGAGGGATCAGCCCCAGCATTTT. Translation gives CASSLAAGGRDQPQHF.

The chain recombines TRBV5-4 with TRBJ2-5, with 7 nucleotides matching TRBD1. The CDR3 runs 12 residues. CDR1 is SGHNT, CDR2 YYREEE, per germline (reference sequence). Trimming took 5 bases from V and 5 from J; bases not matched to a gene: 3. The CDR3, as DNA: TGTGCCAGCAGGTCGACAGGGGAGACCCAGTACTTC. Its translation is CASRSTGETQYF.

The gene calls are TRBV25-1 and TRBJ2-3; TRBD2 is a possible D gene (6 bases). In germline, CDR1 is MGHDK, CDR2 SYGVNS. The V end was cut by 10 bases, the J end by 6 bases, with 11 bases between. The CDR3 is 11 residues long. The CDR3 is CATDRGDTQYF. The CDR3 nucleotides are TGTGCCACCGACCGGGGGGATACGCAGTATTTT.